This entry concerns a single T cell receptor (beta chain). Its specificity is unknown. The data belong to a study of beta chain features in type 1 diabetes. The investigators reverse transcribed all of the isolated RNA, so they sequenced expressed TCRB transcripts. Each sample of naive, central memory or regulatory T cells had, on average, about 3.6 million reads. The repertoire was sequenced with immunoSEQ multiplex PCR; TCRdb's copy has only in-frame clones and lacks some. Seen here are around 500,000 clones, more than 9.5% observed once, and the top ten hold approximately 0.05%. Regarding the study as a whole: The study left unresolved whether HLA type influences TCRB rearrangement. Moderate yet significant TCRB CDR3 shortening was seen in Type 1 diabetes patients in all four CD4+ subsets.

V was pared by 0 bases and J by 6 bases, with 7 bases between. The CDR3 has 13 residues. CDR1 SGHDT and CDR2 YYEEEE come from the germline V gene. This receptor was identified in a young woman in good health. This rearrangement joins TRBV5-6 to TRBJ1-5; weak D call: TRBD1 (5 bases). Sequenced material: naive CD4+ T cells from blood. CDR3 sequence (DNA): TGTGCCAGCAGCTTGGCCGGGGGTCAGCCCCAGCATTTT. Residues: CASSLAGGQPQHF.